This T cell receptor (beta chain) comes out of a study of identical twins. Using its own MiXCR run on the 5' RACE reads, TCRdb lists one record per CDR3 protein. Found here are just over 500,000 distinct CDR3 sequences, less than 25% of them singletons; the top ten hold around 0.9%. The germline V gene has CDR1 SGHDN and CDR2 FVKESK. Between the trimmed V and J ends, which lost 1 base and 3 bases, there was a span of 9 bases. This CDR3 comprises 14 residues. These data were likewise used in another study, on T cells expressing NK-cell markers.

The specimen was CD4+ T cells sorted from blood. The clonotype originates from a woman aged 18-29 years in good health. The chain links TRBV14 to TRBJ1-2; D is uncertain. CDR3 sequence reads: CASSQAEGHYGYTF. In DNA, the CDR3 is TGTGCCAGCAGCCAAGCCGAAGGGCACTATGGCTACACCTTC.